Sequencing of this T cell receptor beta chain was carried out in a study of T cell responses to AZD1222 COVID-19 vaccine. Comments on this clone: What it recognizes is unknown.

Study-level findings and limits: Repertoire collection took place solely once the T cell response had peaked. The donor group comprised mostly white British people and more females; the analysis possibly underestimated clonal diversity. Per reports, nearly half of all spike-specific TCRs target regions that are unmutated in variants.

The repertoire was sequenced with immunoSEQ multiplex PCR; TCRdb's copy has only in-frame clones and lacks some. The sample lists 110,000 to 150,000 clones, 70% to 90% occurring once. The specimen was peripheral blood, collected on day 0 of AZD1222 vaccination. The clonotype was recovered from an adult in good health.

The CDR3 protein is CASSQRTPGANVLTF. CDR3 DNA sequence: TGTGCCAGCAGCCAAAGGACTCCCGGGGCCAACGTCCTGACTTTC. The chain has TRBV14 and TRBJ2-6; D perhaps matches TRBD2 (5 bases). The CDR3 sequence is 15 residues long. From germline, CDR1 is SGHDN and CDR2 FVKESK. Trimming took 2 bases from V and 4 from J, leaving 9 bases between them. Full variable domain (outside the CDR3, taken from reference TRBV14 and TRBJ2-6): EAGVTQFPSHSVIEKGQTVTLRCDPISGHDNLYWYRRVMGKEIKFLLHFVKESKQDESGMPNNRFLAERTGGTYSTLKVQPAELEDSGVYFCASSQRTPGANVLTFGAGSRLTVL.